This TCR beta chain was identified during a study of OX40 agonist ivuxolimab in advanced cancers. V was clipped by 0 bases and J by 7 bases, with 15 bases between them. This CDR3 has 15 amino acids. In germline, CDR1 is MGHRA, CDR2 YSYEKL. Method: immunoSEQ multiplex PCR; TCRdb's copy keeps in-frame clones and lacks some. The sample has about 90,000 clones; roughly nine tenths are singletons. Note on this clone: Its antigen is as yet unknown.

Findings and caveats of the study: Dosing at 0.1 to 3.0 mg/kg was accompanied by clonal expansion of CD4+ and CD8+ blood T cells by week 6.

Material: CD4+ or CD8+ T cells sorted from blood, obtained in a trial of the OX40 agonist ivuxolimab. This receptor was obtained from an adult with an advanced solid tumor such as melanoma, head and neck, liver or kidney cancer. The gene calls are TRBV4-1 and TRBJ2-5; D call uncertain. CDR3 protein: CASSQDPEFRGTQYF. In DNA form, the CDR3 reads TGCGCCAGCAGCCAAGACCCTGAGTTCCGTGGGACCCAGTACTTC.